This T cell receptor beta chain was obtained from a study of blood T cell repertoires in COVID-19. Study-wide context: The United States, Italy and Spain provided the acute and convalescent COVID-19 samples. Nucleic acid was either cDNA or gDNA, and it came from T cells, B-cell-depleted T cells, or PBMCs.

The CDR3 runs 15 residues. Germline lookup yields CDR1 SGHVS and CDR2 FNYEAQ. V was shortened by 0 bases and J by 2 bases, with 11 bases between the two germline ends. The protocol was immunoSEQ multiplex PCR, while the TCRdb copy is restricted to in-frame clones and leaves out a portion. The sample has some 320,000 clones; roughly 89% are singletons. This clone was observed a single time. Input material: PBMCs or T cells enriched from blood (not recorded which). V and J are TRBV7-6 and TRBJ2-7, with a weak D call TRBD1 (6 bases). The sequence was collected from a man aged 60 to 75 who had recovered from COVID-19. The CDR3 coding sequence is TGTGCCAGCAGCTTAGCCGGGACACTCACCTACGAGCAGTACTTC. This sequence encodes CASSLAGTLTYEQYF.